A selection of T cell receptor beta chains follows, all from one sample in a study of T cells in Graves' hyperthyroidism and ophthalmopathy. TCRdb re-derived calls from the multiplex PCR reads in MiXCR, one entry per CDR3 protein. This table has some 510,000 distinct CDR3 sequences, less than 25% appearing once. The sequenced sample was blood. All receptors come from a man younger than 30 with Graves' hyperthyroidism. Both conserved end residues are part of each CDR3. Each record gives: V gene, CDR3 protein.

v_call: TRBV19
cdr3_aa: CASSITVTAAQDGYIF

v_call: TRBV12-3/TRBV12-4
cdr3_aa: CASRTSGINQPQHF

v_call: TRBV4-1
cdr3_aa: CASSQGPRNTEAFF

v_call: TRBV28
cdr3_aa: CASIRELSNQPQHF

v_call: TRBV7-6
cdr3_aa: CASSLGTSGGGETQYF

v_call: TRBV12-3/TRBV12-4
cdr3_aa: CASSFTGGGNQPQHF

v_call: TRBV6-4
cdr3_aa: CASSDGGGGSTEAFF

v_call: TRBV5-6
cdr3_aa: CASRAGTAPDEQYF

v_call: TRBV6-1
cdr3_aa: CASSEGPGQRDTF

v_call: TRBV6-5
cdr3_aa: CASSLPGTGTGELFF

v_call: TRBV11-2
cdr3_aa: CASSLDRHPNSYEQYF

v_call: TRBV12-3/TRBV12-4
cdr3_aa: CASTREGASTPQHF

v_call: TRBV6-4
cdr3_aa: CASSPRRSPQSSYNSPLHF

v_call: TRBV7-8
cdr3_aa: CASSSDPRRSNQPQHF

v_call: TRBV10-3
cdr3_aa: CAISESWTGGNTEAFF

v_call: TRBV11-2
cdr3_aa: CASSFPGQGIPEAFF

v_call: TRBV5-4
cdr3_aa: CASSFRGQGCTEAFF

v_call: TRBV15
cdr3_aa: CATSRDNVVFTESEAFF

v_call: TRBV11-2
cdr3_aa: CASSPQFGQGNIQYF

v_call: TRBV11-2
cdr3_aa: CASSPFPSGVRSETQYF

v_call: TRBV6-1
cdr3_aa: CASTHATASLSYTF

v_call: TRBV12-3/TRBV12-4
cdr3_aa: CASSLTARKETQYF

v_call: TRBV29-1
cdr3_aa: CSVEGAGQGYQETQYF

v_call: TRBV20-1
cdr3_aa: CSASGGGRQPQHF

v_call: TRBV28
cdr3_aa: CASTLRAETAYEQYF

v_call: TRBV4-1
cdr3_aa: CASSQTSGGPYEQYF

v_call: TRBV7-2
cdr3_aa: CASSPHGTGETQYF

v_call: TRBV6-2/TRBV6-3
cdr3_aa: CASRTGTGDYEQYF

v_call: TRBV2
cdr3_aa: CASGWGSGQPQHF

v_call: TRBV2
cdr3_aa: CASSTDRGFGQPQHF

v_call: TRBV11-1
cdr3_aa: CASSSQAGGRTDTQYF

v_call: TRBV30
cdr3_aa: CAWSNEGNTIYF

v_call: TRBV12-5
cdr3_aa: CASGLPDPSGRADEQYF

v_call: TRBV2
cdr3_aa: CASSEDRGYSNQPQHF

v_call: TRBV6-1
cdr3_aa: CASLLGQSNQPQHF

v_call: TRBV6-1
cdr3_aa: CASSEGIVPGQETQYF

v_call: TRBV11-2
cdr3_aa: CASSFVSGITEAFF

v_call: TRBV12-3/TRBV12-4
cdr3_aa: CASSLGNMGNQPQHF

v_call: TRBV12-3/TRBV12-4
cdr3_aa: CASSQQALGEKYF

v_call: TRBV27
cdr3_aa: CASTIEAAPPLNTEAFF

v_call: TRBV20-1
cdr3_aa: CSAPREGYGYTF

v_call: TRBV5-1
cdr3_aa: CASSHRGGSSYEQYF

v_call: TRBV28
cdr3_aa: CASNVLTEAFF

v_call: TRBV19
cdr3_aa: CASSIVAGSVSEQYF

v_call: TRBV5-1
cdr3_aa: CASSLVLGQEETQYF

v_call: TRBV3-1
cdr3_aa: CASSRVRTDTQYF

v_call: TRBV5-1
cdr3_aa: CASRRTGTGGLNTEAFF

v_call: TRBV2
cdr3_aa: CASTDWDTSSYEQYF

v_call: TRBV6-5
cdr3_aa: CASRPTGGYGYTF

v_call: TRBV28
cdr3_aa: CASSFLAEIEETQYF

v_call: TRBV6-2/TRBV6-3
cdr3_aa: CASSYSFTVNTEAFF

v_call: TRBV28
cdr3_aa: CASSHRGPNTEAFF

v_call: TRBV27
cdr3_aa: CASSSLESPYEQYF

v_call: TRBV28
cdr3_aa: CASSFSLGQGSYEQYF

v_call: TRBV7-8
cdr3_aa: CASSLVFPSPNQPQHF

v_call: TRBV28
cdr3_aa: CASSGTAHFEAFF

v_call: TRBV19
cdr3_aa: CASSISGGAYEQYF

v_call: TRBV6-5
cdr3_aa: CASISRVNTGELFF